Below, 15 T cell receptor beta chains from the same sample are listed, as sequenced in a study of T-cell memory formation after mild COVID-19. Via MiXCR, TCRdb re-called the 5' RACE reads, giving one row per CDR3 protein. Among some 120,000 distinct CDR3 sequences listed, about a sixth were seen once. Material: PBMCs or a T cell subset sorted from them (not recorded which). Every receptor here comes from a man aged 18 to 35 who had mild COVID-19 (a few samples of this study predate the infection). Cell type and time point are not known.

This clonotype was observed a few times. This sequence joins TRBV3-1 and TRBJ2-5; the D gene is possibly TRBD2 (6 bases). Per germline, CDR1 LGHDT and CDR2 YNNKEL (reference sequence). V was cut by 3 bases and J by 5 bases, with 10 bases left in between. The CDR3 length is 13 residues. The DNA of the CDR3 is TGTGCCAGCAGCCAGGGGAGGCGGGAGACCCAGTACTTC. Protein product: CASSQGRRETQYF.

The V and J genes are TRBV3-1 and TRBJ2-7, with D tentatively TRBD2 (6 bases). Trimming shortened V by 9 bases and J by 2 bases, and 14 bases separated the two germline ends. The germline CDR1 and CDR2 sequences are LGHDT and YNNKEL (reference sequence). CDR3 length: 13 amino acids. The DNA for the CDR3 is TGTGCCAGTGGGACTTCGCTTGCCTACGAGCAGTACTTC. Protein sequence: CASGTSLAYEQYF.

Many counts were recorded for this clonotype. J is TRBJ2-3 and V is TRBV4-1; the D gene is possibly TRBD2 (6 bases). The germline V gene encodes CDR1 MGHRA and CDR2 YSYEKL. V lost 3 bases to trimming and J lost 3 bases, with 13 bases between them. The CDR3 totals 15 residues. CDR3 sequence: CASSHTRLATDTQYF. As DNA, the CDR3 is TGCGCCAGCAGCCACACAAGGCTAGCGACAGATACGCAGTATTTT.

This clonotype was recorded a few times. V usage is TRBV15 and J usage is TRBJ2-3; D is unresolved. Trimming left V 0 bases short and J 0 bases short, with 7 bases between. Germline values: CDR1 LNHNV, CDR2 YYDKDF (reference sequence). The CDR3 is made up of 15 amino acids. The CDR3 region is CATSRDLESTDTQYF. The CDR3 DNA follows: TGTGCCACCAGCAGAGATCTAGAGAGCACAGATACGCAGTATTTT. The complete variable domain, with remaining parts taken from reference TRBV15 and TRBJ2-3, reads DAMVIQNPRYQVTQFGKPVTLSCSQTLNHNVMYWYQQKSSQAPKLLFHYYDKDFNNEADTPDNFQSRRPNTSFCFLDIRSPGLGDTAMYLCATSRDLESTDTQYFGPGTRLTVL.

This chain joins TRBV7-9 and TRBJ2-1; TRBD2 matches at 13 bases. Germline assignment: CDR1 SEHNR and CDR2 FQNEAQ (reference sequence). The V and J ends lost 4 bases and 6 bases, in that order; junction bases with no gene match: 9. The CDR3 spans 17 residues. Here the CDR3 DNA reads TGTGCCAGCAGCTCCAACCCCAGACTAGCGGGGGGCAATGAGCAGTTCTTC. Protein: CASSSNPRLAGGNEQFF.

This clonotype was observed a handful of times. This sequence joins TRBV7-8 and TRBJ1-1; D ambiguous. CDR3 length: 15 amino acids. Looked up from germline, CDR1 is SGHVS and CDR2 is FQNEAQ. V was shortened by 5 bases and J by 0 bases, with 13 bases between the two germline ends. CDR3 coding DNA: TGTGCCAGCAGCCCCCGTGAACAGATGAACACTGAAGCTTTCTTT. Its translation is CASSPREQMNTEAFF.

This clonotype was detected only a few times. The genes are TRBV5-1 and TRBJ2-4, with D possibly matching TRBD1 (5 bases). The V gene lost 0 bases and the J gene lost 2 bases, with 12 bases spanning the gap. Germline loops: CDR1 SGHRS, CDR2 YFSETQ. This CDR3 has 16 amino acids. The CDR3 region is CASSLDPAGTKNIQYF. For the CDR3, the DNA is TGCGCCAGCAGCTTGGATCCCGCAGGGACCAAAAACATTCAGTACTTC.

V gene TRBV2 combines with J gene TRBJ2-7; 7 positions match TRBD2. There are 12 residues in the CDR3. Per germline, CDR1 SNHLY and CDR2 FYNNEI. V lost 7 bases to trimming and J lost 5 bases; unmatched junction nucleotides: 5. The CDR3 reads CASKASGDEQYF. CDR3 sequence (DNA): TGTGCCAGCAAGGCTAGCGGAGACGAGCAGTACTTC.

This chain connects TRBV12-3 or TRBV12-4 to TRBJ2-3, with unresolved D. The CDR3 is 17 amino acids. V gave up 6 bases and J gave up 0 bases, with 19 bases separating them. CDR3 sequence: CASSFHSAGPSTDTQYF. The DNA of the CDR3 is TGTGCCAGCAGCTTCCATTCCGCCGGACCTAGCACAGATACGCAGTATTTT.

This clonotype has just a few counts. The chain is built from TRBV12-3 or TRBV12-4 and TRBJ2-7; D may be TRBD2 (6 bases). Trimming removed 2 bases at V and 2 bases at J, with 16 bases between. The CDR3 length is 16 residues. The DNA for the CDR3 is TGTGCCAGCAGTTTACTGGGGGACTTTAAGCCCTACGAGCAGTACTTC. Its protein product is CASSLLGDFKPYEQYF.

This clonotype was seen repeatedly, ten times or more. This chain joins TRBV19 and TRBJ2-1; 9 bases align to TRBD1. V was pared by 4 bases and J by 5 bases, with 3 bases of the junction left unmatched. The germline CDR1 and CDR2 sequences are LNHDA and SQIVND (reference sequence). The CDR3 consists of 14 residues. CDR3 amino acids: CASSTGQGNNEQFF. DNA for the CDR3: TGTGCCAGTAGTACGGGACAGGGTAACAATGAGCAGTTCTTC.

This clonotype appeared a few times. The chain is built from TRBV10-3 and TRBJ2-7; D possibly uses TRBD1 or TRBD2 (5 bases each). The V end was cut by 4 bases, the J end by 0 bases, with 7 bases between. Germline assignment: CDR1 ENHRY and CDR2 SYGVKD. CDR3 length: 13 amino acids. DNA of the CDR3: TGTGCCATCAGTGGGGGGAGCTCCTACGAGCAGTACGTC. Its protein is CAISGGSSYEQYV.

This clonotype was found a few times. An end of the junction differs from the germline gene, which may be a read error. CDR3 in DNA: TGTGCCAGCAGATTATCGGGGGATGAAAAACTGTTTTTT. This translates into CASRLSGDEKLFF. The genes are TRBV28 and TRBJ1-4; D is possibly TRBD1 (5 bases). Germline-derived CDR1 and CDR2 are MDHEN and SYDVKM. The CDR3 is 13 amino acids.

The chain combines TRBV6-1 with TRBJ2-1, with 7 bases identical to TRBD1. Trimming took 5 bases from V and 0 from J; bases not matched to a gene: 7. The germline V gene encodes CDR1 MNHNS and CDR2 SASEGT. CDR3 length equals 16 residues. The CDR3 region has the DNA TGTGCCAGCAGTCCCCGGGACAGAGGCTCCTACAATGAGCAGTTCTTC. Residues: CASSPRDRGSYNEQFF.

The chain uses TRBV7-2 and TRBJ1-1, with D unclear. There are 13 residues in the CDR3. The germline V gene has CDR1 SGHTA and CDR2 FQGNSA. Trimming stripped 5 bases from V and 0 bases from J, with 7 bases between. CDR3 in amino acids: CASSRTMNTEAFF. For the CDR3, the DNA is TGTGCCAGCAGCCGTACTATGAACACTGAAGCTTTCTTT.